The rows below give T cell receptor beta chains drawn from one sample of a study of long-term antiretroviral therapy in people with HIV. TCRdb's copy holds only in-frame clones and misses some; the assay was immunoSEQ multiplex PCR. This table holds about 28,000 clones, roughly 90% found once. The sample here was unsorted PBMCs, taken 3.1 years after starting antiretroviral therapy. These receptors all come from a man aged 18 to 30 with HIV. CDR3s include the opening cysteine and the closing phenylalanine or tryptophan. Fields, in order: D gene, J gene, V gene, clone size, CDR3 protein, CDR3 DNA. D genes are given only for firm matches. Part of the rows lack a size; the others show once, few, many or a class for expanded clones.

d_gene: TRBD2; j_gene: TRBJ2-1; v_gene: TRBV4-1; abundance: NA; CDR3aa: CASSQEAASGPYNEQFF; CDR3nt: TGCGCCAGCAGCCAAGAAGCGGCTAGCGGGCCCTACAATGAGCAGTTCTTC
d_gene: NA; j_gene: TRBJ1-2; v_gene: TRBV4-3; abundance: NA; CDR3aa: CASSQDRPANYGYTF; CDR3nt: TGCGCCAGCAGCCAAGATCGACCCGCAAACTATGGCTACACCTTC
d_gene: NA; j_gene: TRBJ1-5; v_gene: TRBV9; abundance: NA; CDR3aa: CASSTDKNQPQHF; CDR3nt: TGTGCCAGCAGCACTGACAAAAATCAGCCCCAGCATTTT
d_gene: TRBD2; j_gene: TRBJ2-7; v_gene: TRBV10-1; abundance: NA; CDR3aa: CASSPSAGGWSSYEQYF; CDR3nt: TGCGCCAGCAGTCCTTCCGCGGGAGGATGGAGCTCCTACGAGCAGTACTTC
d_gene: NA; j_gene: TRBJ2-7; v_gene: TRBV9; abundance: NA; CDR3aa: CASSPGENRYEQYF; CDR3nt: TGTGCCAGCAGCCCGGGGGAGAATCGCTACGAGCAGTACTTC
d_gene: TRBD1; j_gene: TRBJ1-2; v_gene: TRBV5-5; abundance: NA; CDR3aa: CASSPRDRGAGGYTF; CDR3nt: TGTGCCAGCAGCCCCAGGGACAGGGGAGCCGGTGGCTACACCTTC
d_gene: NA; j_gene: TRBJ1-6; v_gene: TRBV9; abundance: NA; CDR3aa: CASSVESGYNSPLHF; CDR3nt: TGTGCCAGCAGCGTAGAGTCAGGCTATAATTCACCCCTCCACTTT
d_gene: NA; j_gene: TRBJ1-4; v_gene: TRBV6-5; abundance: NA; CDR3aa: CASSSGGFGEKLFF; CDR3nt: TGTGCCAGCAGTTCGGGAGGGTTCGGTGAAAAACTGTTTTTT
d_gene: TRBD1; j_gene: TRBJ1-1; v_gene: TRBV27; abundance: NA; CDR3aa: CASSLARTGGSEAFF; CDR3nt: TGTGCCAGCAGTTTAGCTCGGACAGGTGGATCTGAAGCTTTCTTT
d_gene: NA; j_gene: TRBJ2-3; v_gene: TRBV4-1; abundance: NA; CDR3aa: CASSPQGGPNTDTQYF; CDR3nt: TGCGCCAGCAGCCCGCAGGGGGGGCCGAATACAGATACGCAGTATTTT
d_gene: NA; j_gene: TRBJ2-3; v_gene: TRBV9; abundance: once; CDR3aa: CASTLDGHGADTQYF; CDR3nt: TGTGCCAGCACCCTGGACGGCCACGGAGCAGATACGCAGTATTTT
d_gene: TRBD2; j_gene: TRBJ2-1; v_gene: TRBV6-5; abundance: NA; CDR3aa: CASSYLASGIEQFF; CDR3nt: TGTGCCAGCAGTTACTTGGCTAGCGGGATTGAGCAGTTCTTC
d_gene: NA; j_gene: TRBJ1-1; v_gene: TRBV9; abundance: NA; CDR3aa: CASSAEGSGTEAFF; CDR3nt: TGTGCCAGCAGCGCCGAGGGGAGCGGCACTGAAGCTTTCTTT
d_gene: TRBD2; j_gene: TRBJ2-7; v_gene: TRBV19; abundance: NA; CDR3aa: CASSPRSERPSGIHYEQYF; CDR3nt: TGTGCCAGTAGCCCTAGGAGTGAACGGCCTAGCGGGATCCACTACGAGCAGTACTTC
d_gene: NA; j_gene: TRBJ2-7; v_gene: TRBV6-1; abundance: NA; CDR3aa: CASDSGTAYEQYF; CDR3nt: TGTGCCAGCGATAGCGGGACAGCCTACGAGCAGTACTTC
d_gene: NA; j_gene: TRBJ2-2; v_gene: TRBV9; abundance: NA; CDR3aa: CASSVAKGNTGELFF; CDR3nt: TGTGCCAGCAGCGTAGCAAAAGGGAACACCGGGGAGCTGTTTTTT
d_gene: NA; j_gene: TRBJ2-1; v_gene: TRBV7-9; abundance: NA; CDR3aa: CASSPGTPYNEQFF; CDR3nt: TGTGCCAGCAGCCCCGGGACACCTTACAATGAGCAGTTCTTC
d_gene: TRBD1; j_gene: TRBJ1-4; v_gene: TRBV2; abundance: NA; CDR3aa: CASTGWVSGGGPNEKLFF; CDR3nt: TGTGCCAGCACCGGGTGGGTTTCAGGGGGCGGACCCAATGAAAAACTGTTTTTT
d_gene: NA; j_gene: TRBJ1-1; v_gene: TRBV9; abundance: NA; CDR3aa: CASSQGDDTEAFF; CDR3nt: TGTGCCAGCAGCCAGGGTGACGACACTGAAGCTTTCTTT
d_gene: TRBD1; j_gene: TRBJ2-5; v_gene: TRBV25-1; abundance: NA; CDR3aa: CASSELGDREETQYF; CDR3nt: TGTGCCAGCAGTGAATTGGGGGACAGGGAGGAGACCCAGTACTTC
d_gene: TRBD1; j_gene: TRBJ1-5; v_gene: TRBV7-9; abundance: NA; CDR3aa: CASSPIRTGADQPQHF; CDR3nt: TGTGCCAGCAGTCCTATACGGACAGGGGCGGATCAGCCCCAGCATTTT
d_gene: NA; j_gene: TRBJ1-3; v_gene: TRBV9; abundance: NA; CDR3aa: CASSEKTGDSGNTIYF; CDR3nt: TGTGCCAGCAGCGAGAAGACAGGTGACTCTGGAAACACCATATATTTT
d_gene: TRBD1; j_gene: TRBJ2-1; v_gene: TRBV7-3; abundance: NA; CDR3aa: CASSLDRAGHNEQFF; CDR3nt: TGTGCCAGCAGCTTGGACAGGGCTGGGCACAATGAGCAGTTCTTC
d_gene: NA; j_gene: TRBJ2-2; v_gene: TRBV9; abundance: NA; CDR3aa: CASSERSGELFF; CDR3nt: TGTGCCAGCAGCGAACGGTCCGGGGAGCTGTTTTTT
d_gene: NA; j_gene: TRBJ1-2; v_gene: TRBV18; abundance: NA; CDR3aa: CASSPQRGNENYGYTF; CDR3nt: TGTGCCAGCTCACCACAAAGGGGTAACGAGAACTATGGCTACACCTTC
d_gene: NA; j_gene: TRBJ1-2; v_gene: TRBV7-6; abundance: NA; CDR3aa: CASSPGGTTGSYGYTF; CDR3nt: TGTGCCAGCAGCCCCGGGGGGACGACGGGATCCTATGGCTACACCTTC
d_gene: NA; j_gene: TRBJ1-1; v_gene: TRBV19; abundance: NA; CDR3aa: CASSYGPNSEAFF; CDR3nt: TGTGCCAGTAGTTATGGGCCGAACAGTGAAGCTTTCTTT
d_gene: NA; j_gene: TRBJ2-1; v_gene: TRBV20-1; abundance: NA; CDR3aa: CSARNSGEQFF; CDR3nt: TGCAGTGCTAGGAATAGCGGTGAGCAGTTCTTC
d_gene: TRBD1; j_gene: TRBJ1-1; v_gene: TRBV5-1; abundance: once; CDR3aa: CASSLVNSGTGDTEAFF; CDR3nt: TGCGCCAGCAGCTTGGTCAACTCCGGGACAGGGGACACTGAAGCTTTCTTT
d_gene: NA; j_gene: TRBJ2-7; v_gene: TRBV6-5; abundance: NA; CDR3aa: CASQNSGWAYEQYF; CDR3nt: TGTGCCAGCCAGAACAGCGGGTGGGCCTACGAGCAGTACTTC
d_gene: TRBD1; j_gene: TRBJ1-5; v_gene: TRBV19; abundance: NA; CDR3aa: CASSMWKGDRNQPQHF; CDR3nt: TGTGCCAGTAGTATGTGGAAGGGGGACAGGAATCAGCCCCAGCATTTT
d_gene: NA; j_gene: TRBJ1-3; v_gene: TRBV6-5; abundance: once; CDR3aa: CASINSGNTIYF; CDR3nt: TGTGCCAGTATCAACTCTGGAAACACCATATATTTT
d_gene: TRBD2; j_gene: TRBJ2-7; v_gene: TRBV30; abundance: NA; CDR3aa: CAWRGLAGVSEQYF; CDR3nt: TGTGCCTGGAGGGGACTAGCGGGAGTATCCGAGCAGTACTTC
d_gene: TRBD1; j_gene: TRBJ1-3; v_gene: TRBV7-9; abundance: NA; CDR3aa: CASSLSGQGDTIYF; CDR3nt: TGTGCCAGCAGCCTCTCGGGACAGGGTGACACCATATATTTT
d_gene: NA; j_gene: TRBJ1-4; v_gene: TRBV4-3; abundance: NA; CDR3aa: CASSQDNTGTNEKLFF; CDR3nt: TGCGCCAGCAGCCAAGATAATACAGGAACTAATGAAAAACTGTTTTTT
d_gene: NA; j_gene: TRBJ2-7; v_gene: TRBV5-1; abundance: NA; CDR3aa: CASRGLGDTYEQYF; CDR3nt: TGCGCCAGCAGAGGTCTCGGGGATACCTACGAGCAGTACTTC
d_gene: TRBD1; j_gene: TRBJ2-1; v_gene: TRBV4-1; abundance: NA; CDR3aa: CASSQGPRGQLYNEQFF; CDR3nt: TGCGCCAGCAGCCAAGGACCCCGGGGACAGCTGTACAATGAGCAGTTCTTC
d_gene: TRBD2; j_gene: TRBJ2-3; v_gene: TRBV9; abundance: NA; CDR3aa: CASSRISAGVGTDTQYF; CDR3nt: TGTGCCAGCAGCCGGATTTCAGCGGGAGTGGGCACAGATACGCAGTATTTT
d_gene: TRBD1; j_gene: TRBJ1-1; v_gene: TRBV2; abundance: few; CDR3aa: CASSGDSATEAFF; CDR3nt: TGTGCCAGCAGTGGGGACAGTGCCACTGAAGCTTTCTTT
d_gene: NA; j_gene: TRBJ2-3; v_gene: TRBV12-1; abundance: NA; CDR3aa: CASSFVPSGSSRSTDTQYF; CDR3nt: TGTGCCAGCAGCTTTGTGCCTAGCGGGAGTTCTAGGAGCACAGATACGCAGTATTTT
d_gene: NA; j_gene: TRBJ1-3; v_gene: TRBV6-1; abundance: once; CDR3aa: CASSLSGDGNTIYF; CDR3nt: TGTGCCAGCAGTCTGTCAGGGGATGGAAACACCATATATTTT
d_gene: TRBD1; j_gene: TRBJ2-3; v_gene: TRBV30; abundance: NA; CDR3aa: CAWSVGQGVKDTQYF; CDR3nt: TGTGCCTGGAGTGTAGGTCAGGGGGTAAAGGATACGCAGTATTTT
d_gene: TRBD1; j_gene: TRBJ2-7; v_gene: TRBV11-1; abundance: NA; CDR3aa: CASSFRQGSGDYEQYF; CDR3nt: TGTGCCAGCAGCTTCAGACAGGGCTCAGGGGACTACGAGCAGTACTTC
d_gene: NA; j_gene: TRBJ2-7; v_gene: TRBV13; abundance: NA; CDR3aa: CASSLEPTASYEQYF; CDR3nt: TGTGCCAGCAGCTTAGAGCCTACGGCCTCCTACGAGCAGTACTTC
d_gene: NA; j_gene: TRBJ1-4; v_gene: TRBV4-3; abundance: NA; CDR3aa: CASSQILNRGVELFF; CDR3nt: TGCGCCAGCAGCCAAATTCTCAATCGGGGCGTAGAACTGTTTTTT
d_gene: TRBD1; j_gene: TRBJ1-5; v_gene: TRBV5-8; abundance: NA; CDR3aa: CASSAYRTGDSNQPQHF; CDR3nt: TGTGCCAGCAGCGCTTATCGGACAGGGGATAGCAATCAGCCCCAGCATTTT
d_gene: TRBD2; j_gene: TRBJ2-7; v_gene: TRBV27; abundance: NA; CDR3aa: CASKETSGFPYEQYF; CDR3nt: TGTGCCAGCAAGGAAACTAGCGGGTTCCCCTACGAGCAGTACTTC
d_gene: NA; j_gene: TRBJ2-7; v_gene: TRBV4-3; abundance: NA; CDR3aa: CASSQGSGFEYEQYF; CDR3nt: TGCGCCAGCAGCCAAGGCTCGGGATTTGAGTACGAGCAGTACTTC
d_gene: NA; j_gene: TRBJ2-7; v_gene: TRBV27; abundance: NA; CDR3aa: CASSYKGRDGYEQYF; CDR3nt: TGTGCCAGCAGTTATAAGGGGCGGGATGGCTACGAGCAGTACTTC
d_gene: TRBD1; j_gene: TRBJ2-7; v_gene: TRBV4-1; abundance: NA; CDR3aa: CASSQGDRGPYEQYF; CDR3nt: TGCGCCAGCAGCCAGGGGGACAGGGGGCCCTACGAGCAGTACTTC
d_gene: TRBD1; j_gene: TRBJ1-3; v_gene: TRBV30; abundance: once; CDR3aa: CAWTRDRGTGNTIYF; CDR3nt: TGTGCCTGGACTAGGGACAGGGGGACTGGAAACACCATATATTTT
d_gene: TRBD2; j_gene: TRBJ2-1; v_gene: TRBV25-1; abundance: NA; CDR3aa: CASSEAGGFEQFF; CDR3nt: TGTGCCAGCAGTGAAGCGGGAGGGTTTGAGCAGTTCTTC
d_gene: NA; j_gene: TRBJ2-7; v_gene: TRBV5-4; abundance: few; CDR3aa: CASSPSLGTYEQYF; CDR3nt: TGTGCCAGCAGCCCCAGCCTAGGTACCTACGAGCAGTACTTC
d_gene: NA; j_gene: TRBJ2-1; v_gene: TRBV27; abundance: NA; CDR3aa: CASSLSFGGRLHNEQFF; CDR3nt: TGTGCCAGCAGTTTATCCTTTGGAGGGAGGCTTCACAATGAGCAGTTCTTC